This entry lists 18 T cell receptor beta chains sequenced from one sample in a study of blood T cell repertoires in COVID-19. Profiling relied on immunoSEQ multiplex PCR, and the TCRdb table lists in-frame clones only, not all of them. Of roughly 500,000 clones listed, approximately 92% are singletons. The specimen sequenced was peripheral blood. These receptors came from a man younger than 35 with COVID-19, enrolled during active disease.

This chain's CDR3 is CASSAPTSGGANTGELFF. DNA for the CDR3: TGTGCCAGCAGTGCCCCGACTAGCGGGGGGGCGAACACCGGGGAGCTGTTTTTT. The chain combines TRBV2 with TRBJ2-2; 14 bases match TRBD2. The CDR3 loop spans 18 amino acids. The V gene end was trimmed by 4 bases and the J gene end by 0 bases; junction bases not matched to a gene: 4. CDR1 is SNHLY and CDR2 is FYNNEI in the germline V gene.

The chain couples TRBV5-4 to TRBJ1-2, with D uncertain. V was shortened by 7 bases and J by 4 bases, with 11 bases between the two germline ends. CDR3 size: 12 residues. In germline, CDR1 is SGHNT, CDR2 YYREEE (reference sequence). CDR3: CASSGDFYGYTF. The CDR3 DNA is TGTGCCAGCTCGGGTGACTTCTATGGCTACACCTTC.

The V and J genes are TRBV6-2 or TRBV6-3 and TRBJ2-5; a possible D gene is TRBD1 (6 bases). The V end was cut by 3 bases, the J end by 7 bases, with 18 bases between. Germline V gene data show CDR1 as MNHEY and CDR2 as SVGEGT. This CDR3 spans 15 amino acids. CDR3 protein: CASSYAGDASGTQYF. The DNA of the CDR3 is TGTGCCAGCAGTTATGCAGGGGACGCCTCAGGGACCCAGTACTTC.

The chain links TRBV6-5 to TRBJ2-2, with D unresolved. V was trimmed by 8 bases and J by 7 bases, leaving 14 bases between them. This CDR3 is built from 13 residues. CDR1 is MNHEY and CDR2 is SVGAGI in the germline V gene. CDR3 DNA: TGTGCCAGCTTCCCTCGGGTAAACGGGGAGCTGTTTTTT. As protein: CASFPRVNGELFF.

J is TRBJ2-7 and V is TRBV9; D is perhaps TRBD2 (5 bases). This CDR3 contains 16 residues. V lost 0 bases and J lost 0, with 13 bases in between. The germline gives CDR1 SGDLS, CDR2 YYNGEE. DNA for the CDR3: TGTGCCAGCAGCGTAGCGGCCGTAGGGAGCTCCTACGAGCAGTACTTC. Its translation: CASSVAAVGSSYEQYF.

The rearrangement uses TRBV3-1 (or the pseudogene TRBV3-2) and TRBJ2-5, with TRBD2 matching over 9 bases. Germline V CDR1 and CDR2: LGHDT, YNNKEL (reference sequence). The CDR3 consists of 16 residues. The junction had 4 bases not matched to a gene; V was cut back by 0 bases and J by 2 bases. CDR3 coding DNA: TGTGCCAGCAGCCAAGAGCCTAGCGGGGAACAAGAGACCCAGTACTTC. Translation gives CASSQEPSGEQETQYF.

This sequence joins TRBV18 and TRBJ2-7; the D is unclear. There are 14 residues in the CDR3. Germline lookup yields CDR1 KGHSH and CDR2 LQKENI. Trimming took off 3 bases at V and 0 bases at J, with 9 bases between the two ends. The CDR3 loop reads CASSPSVNSYEQYF. CDR3 bases: TGTGCCAGCTCACCGTCGGTCAACTCCTACGAGCAGTACTTC.

The V and J genes are TRBV19 and TRBJ1-1, with 8 bases matching TRBD1. J lost 4 bases, V lost 3 bases, and 7 bases had no gene match. This CDR3 is built from 15 residues. Germline CDR1 LNHDA, CDR2 SQIVND (reference sequence). The CDR3 sequence: CASSMGDRGSTEAFF. The CDR3 DNA sequence: TGTGCCAGTAGTATGGGAGACAGGGGAAGCACTGAAGCTTTCTTT.

This rearrangement joins TRBV18 to TRBJ2-7; the match to TRBD2 covers 10 bases. CDR1 KGHSH and CDR2 LQKENI come from the germline V gene. The ends lost 5 bases at V and 0 bases at J; junction bases unmatched: 13. This CDR3 comprises 18 residues. This chain's CDR3 is CASSALASSGGSSYEQYF. CDR3 sequence (DNA): TGTGCCAGCTCAGCCTTAGCATCTAGCGGGGGTAGCTCCTACGAGCAGTACTTC.

V and J are TRBV2 and TRBJ2-3; D gene unclear. The germline V gene encodes CDR1 SNHLY and CDR2 FYNNEI. The CDR3 is 13 amino acids. V lost 7 bases to trimming and J lost 9 bases, with 17 bases between them. The CDR3 DNA reads TGTGCCAGCAAGACGGCACAGCCAGTCACGCAGTATTTT. It specifies CASKTAQPVTQYF.

This chain uses TRBV3-1 (or the pseudogene TRBV3-2) with TRBJ2-7, with D tentatively TRBD1 (6 bases). Trimming removed 5 bases from V and 5 bases from J, with 25 bases in between. CDR3 size: 17 residues. Germline CDR1 reads LGHDT; CDR2 reads YNNKEL (reference sequence). CDR3 region: CASSDISGTTAEDEQYF. The CDR3 nucleotides are TGTGCCAGCAGCGATATTTCTGGGACAACGGCGGAGGACGAGCAGTACTTC.

The J gene is TRBJ2-3, the V gene TRBV11-3, with D possibly being TRBD2 (6 bases). The CDR3 totals 15 residues. From germline, CDR1 is SGHNT and CDR2 YENEEA. Trimming removed 3 bases at V and 5 bases at J, with 15 bases between. For the CDR3, the DNA is TGTGCCAGCAGCTTCTCCGGGACTGGGCGAGATACGCAGTATTTT. Residues: CASSFSGTGRDTQYF. Using reference TRBV11-3 and TRBJ2-3 for the parts outside the CDR3, the full variable domain is EAGVVQSPRYKIIEKKQPVAFWCNPISGHNTLYWYLQNLGQGPELLIRYENEEAVDDSQLPKDRFSAERLKGVDSTLKIQPAELGDSAVYLCASSFSGTGRDTQYFGPGTRLTVL.

This chain connects TRBV4-1 to TRBJ2-5; 9 bases are shared with TRBD2. Germline trimming cut 1 base from V and 5 bases from J; bases unmatched to any gene: 5. This CDR3 is built from 15 residues. Per germline, CDR1 MGHRA and CDR2 YSYEKL. The CDR3 here is CASSQGYSGSETQYF. Here the CDR3 DNA reads TGCGCCAGCAGCCAAGGGTATAGCGGGAGTGAGACCCAGTACTTC.

V usage is TRBV9 and J usage is TRBJ2-5; 8 bases agree with TRBD2. The CDR3 has 14 amino acids. V lost 4 bases, J lost 2 bases, and 4 bases stayed unmatched. Per germline, CDR1 SGDLS and CDR2 YYNGEE. The CDR3 reads CASSLQRGQETQYF. DNA for the CDR3: TGTGCCAGCAGCCTACAGCGGGGGCAAGAGACCCAGTACTTC.

This clone was recorded once. The chain joins TRBV6-5 to TRBJ1-1; D unclear. V was cut by 7 bases and J by 3 bases, with 6 bases left in between. The CDR3 totals 11 residues. The V gene's germline CDR1 is MNHEY and CDR2 SVGAGI. CDR3 in amino acids: CASTSYTEAFF. For the CDR3, the DNA is TGTGCCAGCACCTCCTACACTGAAGCTTTCTTT.

This chain links TRBV6-5 with TRBJ2-6; D gene uncertain. Germline lookup yields CDR1 MNHEY and CDR2 SVGAGI. The V and J ends lost 0 bases and 0 bases respectively, with 6 bases between them. The CDR3 totals 16 residues. The CDR3 reads CASSYSAASGANVLTF. CDR3 nucleotides: TGTGCCAGCAGTTACTCGGCCGCCTCTGGGGCCAACGTCCTGACTTTC.

The chain recombines TRBV6-1 with TRBJ1-2, with unresolved D. Germline assignment: CDR1 MNHNS and CDR2 SASEGT. The CDR3 spans 14 residues. V was trimmed by 3 bases and J by 2 bases, leaving 10 bases between them. The chain's CDR3 is CASSEVPQNYGYTF. DNA for the CDR3: TGTGCCAGCAGTGAGGTCCCCCAGAACTATGGCTACACCTTC.

V and J are TRBV11-3 and TRBJ1-6; TRBD1 might be the D (5 bases). Trimming shortened V by 5 bases and J by 13 bases, and 15 bases separated the two germline ends. Per the germline V gene, CDR1 is SGHNT and CDR2 is YENEEA. The CDR3 runs 13 residues. For the CDR3, the DNA is TGTGCCAGCAGCCCGCGGGACCGTGATCCCCTCCACTTT. Residues: CASSPRDRDPLHF. Combining the CDR3 with reference TRBV11-3 and TRBJ1-6 gives the whole variable domain EAGVVQSPRYKIIEKKQPVAFWCNPISGHNTLYWYLQNLGQGPELLIRYENEEAVDDSQLPKDRFSAERLKGVDSTLKIQPAELGDSAVYLCASSPRDRDPLHFGNGTRLTVT.